Below, 13 T cell receptor beta chains from the same sample are listed, as sequenced in a study of T cell changes during pregnancy in multiple sclerosis. Using immunoSEQ multiplex PCR, the repertoire was profiled, and TCRdb retains in-frame clones only, with some absent. This repertoire shows roughly 100,000 clones, approximately 93% found once; its top ten account for 3.5%. The material sequenced was peripheral blood, taken after pregnancy. The origin of the receptors is a female donor with multiple sclerosis, enrolled in a pregnancy study.

The chain has TRBV29-1 and TRBJ1-2; D unclear. Trimming pared 4 bases from V and 0 bases from J, leaving 15 bases between. Germline lookup yields CDR1 SQVTM and CDR2 ANQGSEA. The CDR3 has 15 residues. DNA for the CDR3: TGCAGCGTTGCTCAGAGGCCTTCCACTAACTATGGCTACACCTTC. Residues: CSVAQRPSTNYGYTF.

This chain uses TRBV9 with TRBJ2-7; TRBD1 might be the D (7 bases). CDR1 and CDR2 from the germline V gene are SGDLS and YYNGEE. Trimming took off 3 bases at V and 9 bases at J, with 16 bases between the two ends. This CDR3 has 13 amino acids. The CDR3 sequence is CASSGALQGGQYF. The CDR3 coding sequence is TGTGCCAGCAGCGGCGCGCTTCAGGGGGGGCAGTACTTC.

CDR3 coding DNA: TGCGCCAGCAGCCAAGACGGGGGCTCCTACGAGCAGTACTTC. It translates to CASSQDGGSYEQYF. The V and J genes are TRBV4-1 and TRBJ2-7; TRBD2 is a possible D gene (6 bases). CDR1 is MGHRA and CDR2 is YSYEKL in the germline V gene. The CDR3 totals 14 residues. Trimming left V 0 bases short and J 0 bases short, with 6 bases between.

This clone occurred once. The rearrangement links TRBV30 to TRBJ2-1; TRBD2 matches at 9 bases. CDR1 is GTSNPN, CDR2 SVGIG, per germline (reference sequence). The CDR3 loop spans 15 amino acids. The junction had 9 bases not matched to a gene; V was cut back by 0 bases and J by 9 bases. The CDR3 spells CAWSVPTGLASEQFF. In nucleotides, the CDR3 is TGTGCCTGGAGTGTACCGACGGGACTAGCCTCTGAGCAGTTCTTC.

V and J are TRBV9 and TRBJ1-3; D is perhaps TRBD1 (5 bases). The CDR3 has 15 residues. V was clipped by 0 bases and J by 0 bases, with 7 bases between them. Germline values: CDR1 SGDLS, CDR2 YYNGEE. The CDR3 bases are TGTGCCAGCAGCGTAGTTGGGGCCTCTGGAAACACCATATATTTT. Translation gives CASSVVGASGNTIYF.

This clone was seen a handful of times. The chain carries TRBV5-4 and TRBJ1-6; D uncertain. The CDR3 loop spans 12 amino acids. The V gene's germline CDR1 is SGHNT and CDR2 YYREEE (reference sequence). The V gene lost 4 bases and the J gene lost 8 bases, with 7 bases spanning the gap. CDR3 DNA sequence: TGTGCCAGCAGCCGACAAGATTCACCCCTCCACTTT. Its translation is CASSRQDSPLHF.

The V and J genes are TRBV19 and TRBJ1-5, with TRBD1 as a possible D gene (5 bases). The CDR3 is made up of 16 amino acids. CDR1 LNHDA and CDR2 SQIVND come from the germline V gene (reference sequence). V lost 6 bases and J lost 0, with 15 bases in between. The CDR3 loop is CASRKAGFNSNQPQHF. DNA of the CDR3: TGTGCCAGTAGGAAAGCAGGGTTCAATAGCAATCAGCCCCAGCATTTT. Filled out from reference TRBV19 and TRBJ1-5, the complete variable domain reads DGGITQSPKYLFRKEGQNVTLSCEQNLNHDAMYWYRQDPGQGLRLIYYSQIVNDFQKGDIAEGYSVSREKKESFPLTVTSAQKNPTAFYLCASRKAGFNSNQPQHFGDGTRLSIL.

The CDR3 protein is CASSSVEGAGFNEQFF. The CDR3, as DNA: TGTGCCAGCAGCTCAGTCGAGGGGGCCGGTTTCAATGAGCAGTTCTTC. This chain uses TRBV7-3 with TRBJ2-1, with TRBD1 matching over 7 bases. J lost 6 bases, V lost 4 bases, and 12 bases had no gene match. The CDR3 spans 16 residues. Germline V gene data show CDR1 as SGHTA and CDR2 as FQGTGA.

The genes are TRBV6-1 and TRBJ1-1; D is possibly TRBD1 (5 bases). Between the trimmed V and J ends, which lost 7 bases and 6 bases, there was a span of 18 bases. Germline lookup yields CDR1 MNHNS and CDR2 SASEGT. The length of the CDR3 is 14 residues. The CDR3 DNA sequence: TGTGCCAGCATGTCAGGGTCGAGTGTTGCTGAAGCTTTCTTT. The encoded protein is CASMSGSSVAEAFF.

The rearrangement uses TRBV5-4 and TRBJ1-2; possibly TRBD1 for D (6 bases). Germline values: CDR1 SGHNT, CDR2 YYREEE (reference sequence). This CDR3 comprises 15 residues. Trimming took 4 bases from V and 2 from J, leaving 15 bases between them. Here the CDR3 reads CASSPEGGVNYGYTF. The CDR3 nucleotides read TGTGCCAGCAGCCCCGAGGGGGGGGTCAACTATGGCTACACCTTC.

This chain connects TRBV6-1 to TRBJ2-1, with 7 bases that match TRBD1. Trimming at V came to 5 bases and at J to 3 bases, leaving 7 bases not matched to a gene. In germline, CDR1 is MNHNS, CDR2 SASEGT. The CDR3 covers 15 residues. As DNA, the CDR3 is TGTGCCAGCAGTACGCAGACAGGGTACTACAATGAGCAGTTCTTC. Its protein product is CASSTQTGYYNEQFF.

The chain links TRBV18 to TRBJ2-7; a weak D match, TRBD2 (6 bases). Germline-derived CDR1 and CDR2 are KGHSH and LQKENI. This CDR3 spans 16 amino acids. Trimming left V 0 bases short and J 0 bases short, with 12 bases between. The CDR3 reads CASSPPAGFPSYEQYF. DNA of the CDR3: TGTGCCAGCTCACCACCGGCGGGGTTTCCCTCCTACGAGCAGTACTTC.

V is TRBV9 and J is TRBJ2-3; 10 nucleotides match TRBD2. This CDR3 is 16 amino acids long. V trimming: 5 bases; J trimming: 6 bases; junction bases outside the gene matches: 12. CDR1 and CDR2 from the germline V gene are SGDLS and YYNGEE. The CDR3 DNA sequence: TGTGCCAGCAGTGATACCAGCGGGGGGGCCGTCGATACGCAGTATTTT. It translates to CASSDTSGGAVDTQYF. The complete variable domain, with remaining parts taken from reference TRBV9 and TRBJ2-3, reads DSGVTQTPKHLITATGQRVTLRCSPRSGDLSVYWYQQSLDQGLQFLIQYYNGEERAKGNILERFSAQQFPDLHSELNLSSLELGDSALYFCASSDTSGGAVDTQYFGPGTRLTVL.